This T cell receptor beta chain is drawn from a study of CD8+ T cells in alopecia areata. Between the trimmed V and J ends, which lost 2 bases and 2 bases, there was a span of 6 bases. Germline V gene data show CDR1 as MNHEY and CDR2 as SMNVEV (reference sequence). The CDR3 loop spans 13 amino acids. Sequencing relied on a cDNA template that was reverse transcribed from extracted RNA. Sequencing used immunoSEQ multiplex PCR; TCRdb keeps in-frame clones, though not all of them. The table has roughly 200,000 clones, around 63% seen once; the top ten hold 1.7%. Sequenced here: CD4+ T cells sorted from blood, sampled at week 0. The origin of this receptor is a human donor with alopecia areata. J is TRBJ1-2 and V is TRBV27, with D uncertain. The CDR3, as DNA: TGTGCCAGCAGTTTACGTCAGAACTATGGCTACACCTTC. It encodes CASSLRQNYGYTF.